The present T cell receptor beta chain was sequenced within a study of T cell repertoires in cytomegalovirus infection (dated by TCRdb to between 2018 and 2021). With respect to the entire study: The HLA type of each donor mattered for the analysis, because public TCR beta signatures pointed to carriage of CMV infection along with the matching HLA type. Overall study outcomes, separate from this receptor: Cumulative frequency of public TCR beta family members discriminated carriers of CMV infection plus the relevant HLA type in this cohort and an independent 352-donor cohort. The ex vivo response was dominated by HLA-C-restricted CMV-specific TCR beta clonotypes, and the single most frequent clonotype in two of eight donors was supplied by these HLA-C-restricted clonotypes.

This clonotype came up a few times. There is no known antigen for this receptor. No base quality values were provided; no much bigger clone lies one nucleotide off. The trim is 0 bases for V and 5 bases for J, with a gap of 17 bases between the germline ends. The CDR3 covers 16 residues, taking in both the cysteine and the phenylalanine. The CDR3 DNA has 48 bases and is translated from base 1. The CDR1 and CDR2 encoded by the germline V gene are SGHRS and YFSETQ. Sequencing was carried out with an Illumina HiSeq 1500. TCRdb redid the processing of the public reads, applying fastp at Q25 and MiXCR, and retained in-frame beta chains. Rows are unified per CDR3 protein, each entry keeping the most common DNA and genes. This sample lists about 260,000 distinct CDR3 sequences; less than 9.5% were detected once. The ten top clones hold over 13% of the sample.

The receptor was isolated from a human donor in good health (CMV status not recorded). Some clones in this sample may be carry-over from other donors' samples. This receptor chain uses TRBV5-1 and TRBJ1-2; there is no confident call for the D gene. Sequenced: PBMCs. The CDR3 amino acid sequence is: CASSLASRSTNYGYTF. The nucleotide sequence reads as follows: TGCGCCAGCAGCTTGGCGTCCCGCTCGACAAATTATGGCTACACCTTC.